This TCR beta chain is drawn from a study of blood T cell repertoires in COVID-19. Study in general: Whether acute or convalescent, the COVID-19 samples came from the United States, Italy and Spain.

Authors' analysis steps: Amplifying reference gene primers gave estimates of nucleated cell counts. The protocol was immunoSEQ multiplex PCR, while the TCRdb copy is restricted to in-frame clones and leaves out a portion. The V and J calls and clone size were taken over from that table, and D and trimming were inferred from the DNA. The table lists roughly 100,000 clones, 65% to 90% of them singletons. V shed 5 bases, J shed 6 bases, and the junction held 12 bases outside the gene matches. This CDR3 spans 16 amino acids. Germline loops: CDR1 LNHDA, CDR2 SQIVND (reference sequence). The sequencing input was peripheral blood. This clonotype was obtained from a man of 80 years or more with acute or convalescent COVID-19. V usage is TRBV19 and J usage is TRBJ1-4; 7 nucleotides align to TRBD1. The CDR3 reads CASSPTRGAADEKLFF. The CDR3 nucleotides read TGTGCCAGTAGTCCGACCAGGGGGGCGGCTGATGAAAAACTGTTTTTT.